A single sample is the source of the 27 T cell receptor beta chains below, sequenced in a study of vaccination effects on CD4 cells after COVID-19. Some clones are missing from TCRdb's copy, which holds only in-frame ones; the method was immunoSEQ multiplex PCR. The data contain 25,000 to 30,000 clones, 74% of them singletons. Antigen-specific CD4+ T cell clonotypes were called by their expansion after viral peptide-pool culture in ViraFEST. Scientists isolated CD4+ T cells after a roughly ten-day culture period ended. All participants had two doses of either the BNT162b2 or mRNA-1273 vaccine. These receptors have no identified antigens. The source material was CD4+ T cells from PBMCs cultured with HCoV-229E spike peptides, sampled after COVID-19 vaccination. These receptors all stem from a human donor who received a COVID-19 vaccine.

J is TRBJ2-1 and V is TRBV5-1; D is unclear. CDR1 is SGHRS and CDR2 is YFSETQ in the germline V gene. V was cut by 0 bases and J by 5 bases, with 6 bases left in between. This CDR3 comprises 13 residues. The CDR3 DNA follows: TGCGCCAGCAGCTTGGGCATAGACAATGAGCAGTTCTTC. Its protein is CASSLGIDNEQFF.

The chain is built from TRBV15 and TRBJ1-5; D remains ambiguous. This CDR3 has 15 amino acids. CDR1 is LNHNV and CDR2 is YYDKDF in the germline V gene (reference sequence). The germline V and J ends were trimmed by 0 bases and 4 bases, with 10 bases remaining between them. CDR3 bases: TGTGCCACCAGCAGAGATAAGGGTCTAAATCAGCCCCAGCATTTT. This codes for CATSRDKGLNQPQHF.

The chain recombines TRBV7-2 with TRBJ1-6; D possibly corresponds to TRBD1 (6 bases). Germline CDR1 is SGHTA and CDR2 is FQGNSA. V was cut by 2 bases and J by 2 bases, with 10 bases left in between. This CDR3 region has 16 residues. This chain's CDR3 is CASSLRGDTYNSPLHF. The CDR3 nucleotides read TGTGCCAGCAGCTTACGGGGGGACACCTATAATTCACCCCTCCACTTT. The full variable domain, in which reference TRBV7-2 and TRBJ1-6 provide the parts outside the CDR3, is GAGVSQSPSNKVTEKGKDVELRCDPISGHTALYWYRQSLGQGLEFLIYFQGNSAPDKSGLPSDRFSAERTGGSVSTLTIQRTQQEDSAVYLCASSLRGDTYNSPLHFGNGTRLTVT.

The chain uses TRBV5-4 and TRBJ2-3; D ambiguous. This CDR3 has 12 residues. Per germline, CDR1 SGHNT and CDR2 YYREEE (reference sequence). V was trimmed by 4 bases and J by 6 bases, leaving 9 bases between them. CDR3 protein: CASSTLGDTQYF. The CDR3, as DNA: TGTGCCAGCAGCACACTGGGGGATACGCAGTATTTT.

There are a few counts of this clone. The chain employs TRBV5-1 and TRBJ2-7, with 10 bases matching TRBD1. CDR3 size: 19 residues. V lost 5 bases and J lost 2; bases outside the gene matches: 19. Germline CDR1 SGHRS, CDR2 YFSETQ. CDR3 region: CASRQTHPLRQGATYEQYF. CDR3 nucleotides: TGCGCCAGCAGACAAACACACCCGCTTCGACAGGGGGCAACCTACGAGCAGTACTTC.

This clone has more than one count but fewer than ten. The chain combines TRBV2 with TRBJ1-1, with TRBD1 identical over 7 bases. Per the germline V gene, CDR1 is SNHLY and CDR2 is FYNNEI. The CDR3 has 13 residues. The ends lost 8 bases at V and 1 base at J; junction bases unmatched: 4. The CDR3 loop is CASSQGENTEAFF. For the CDR3, the DNA is TGTGCCAGCTCTCAGGGGGAGAACACTGAAGCTTTCTTT.

V and J are TRBV15 and TRBJ2-1, with TRBD1 matching 7 bases. This CDR3 has 16 amino acids. The J segment lost 4 bases and the V segment lost 1 base, leaving 7 bases of the junction unmatched. Germline values: CDR1 LNHNV, CDR2 YYDKDF (reference sequence). The CDR3 DNA follows: TGTGCCACCAGCAGAGTTGGGCAGGGGGAGTACAATGAGCAGTTCTTC. Amino acids: CATSRVGQGEYNEQFF.

This chain links TRBV5-4 with TRBJ1-4, with 7 positions matching TRBD1. Germline CDR1 and CDR2: SGHNT and YYREEE (reference sequence). The V gene end was trimmed by 3 bases and the J gene end by 5 bases; junction bases not matched to a gene: 4. The length of the CDR3 is 14 residues. In nucleotides, the CDR3 is TGTGCCAGCAGCTATGGACAGGTGAATGAAAAACTGTTTTTT. It translates to CASSYGQVNEKLFF.

The rearrangement links TRBV7-6 to TRBJ2-7; 10 positions match TRBD1. The J segment lost 1 base and the V segment lost 5 bases, leaving 5 bases of the junction unmatched. From germline, CDR1 is SGHVS and CDR2 FNYEAQ. There are 15 residues in the CDR3. The CDR3 is CASSPADRGSYEQYF. CDR3 DNA sequence: TGTGCCAGCAGCCCAGCGGACAGGGGGTCCTACGAGCAGTACTTC.

This clone is deemed large. The rearrangement joins TRBV6-1 to TRBJ2-7, with 7 nucleotides matching TRBD2. Trimming took 0 bases from V and 4 from J; bases not matched to a gene: 9. The CDR3 is 16 residues long. Germline CDR1 reads MNHNS; CDR2 reads SASEGT. CDR3 sequence reads: CASSEAPSGVGYEQYF. CDR3 nucleotides: TGTGCCAGCAGTGAAGCCCCCAGCGGGGTAGGGTACGAGCAGTACTTC.

This chain links TRBV20-1 with TRBJ1-1; no firm D call. Germline CDR1 reads DFQATT; CDR2 reads SNEGSKA (reference sequence). Trimming stripped 6 bases from V and 0 bases from J, with 5 bases between. This CDR3 is built from 11 residues. The CDR3, as DNA: TGCAGTGCGGCCATGAACACTGAAGCTTTCTTT. The encoded protein is CSAAMNTEAFF.

The chain couples TRBV2 to TRBJ1-5; D unresolved. In germline, CDR1 is SNHLY, CDR2 FYNNEI. V lost 3 bases, J lost 11 bases, and 17 bases lay in between. The CDR3 runs to 14 residues. This chain's CDR3 is CASSEASHVQAQHF. The CDR3 nucleotides are TGTGCCAGCAGTGAGGCTAGTCACGTCCAGGCCCAGCATTTT.

The chain links TRBV29-1 to TRBJ1-5; D is ambiguous. The V and J ends lost 6 bases and 3 bases respectively, with 9 bases between them. The CDR3 sequence is 12 residues long. Germline values: CDR1 SQVTM, CDR2 ANQGSEA. As DNA, the CDR3 is TGCAGCGTGGGAACAGACAATCAGCCCCAGCATTTT. Amino acids: CSVGTDNQPQHF. Together with reference TRBV29-1 and TRBJ1-5, the CDR3 gives the full variable domain: SAVISQKPSRDICQRGTSLTIQCQVDSQVTMMFWYRQQPGQSLTLIATANQGSEATYESGFVIDKFPISRPNLTFSTLTVSNMSPEDSSIYLCSVGTDNQPQHFGDGTRLSIL.

This clone was observed a handful of times. The chain employs TRBV3-1 (or the pseudogene TRBV3-2) and TRBJ2-7; the D gene is possibly TRBD1 (5 bases). Germline values: CDR1 LGHDT, CDR2 YNNKEL (reference sequence). V lost 4 bases and J 1 base, leaving 14 bases between the germline ends. This CDR3 spans 15 amino acids. The CDR3 spells CASSLEGVRSYEQYF. As DNA, the CDR3 is TGTGCCAGCAGCCTAGAAGGGGTCCGGTCCTACGAGCAGTACTTC.

This clone showed up just a few times. The DNA of the CDR3 is TGTGCCAGCAGTGAAAATAGGAACACTGAAGCTTTCTTT. Translated: CASSENRNTEAFF. The chain joins TRBV2 to TRBJ1-1, with D unresolved. V was shortened by 2 bases and J by 1 base, with 5 bases between the two germline ends. Looked up from germline, CDR1 is SNHLY and CDR2 is FYNNEI. The length of the CDR3 is 13 residues.

This chain joins TRBV7-2 and TRBJ1-2; TRBD1 might be the D (5 bases). Germline V lookup: CDR1 SGHTA, CDR2 FQGNSA. The length of the CDR3 is 17 residues. Trimming left V 5 bases short and J 6 bases short, with 25 bases between. CDR3 DNA: TGTGCCAGCAGCCCAAAAATGAATGCAGGGTCTAGGGATGGCTACACCTTC. Its translation: CASSPKMNAGSRDGYTF.

The J gene is TRBJ2-2, the V gene TRBV10-2; 8 bases fit TRBD2. The CDR3 has 14 amino acids. The germline V gene has CDR1 WSHSY and CDR2 SAAADI. The V segment lost 6 bases and the J segment 2 bases; nucleotides outside the gene matches: 2. The CDR3 spells CASRGLANTGELFF. CDR3 DNA: TGCGCCAGCAGAGGACTAGCAAACACCGGGGAGCTGTTTTTT.

This chain links TRBV12-3 or TRBV12-4 with TRBJ1-1; 9 nucleotides match TRBD1. The ends lost 5 bases at V and 6 bases at J; junction bases unmatched: 4. CDR3 size: 13 residues. This CDR3 reads CASSPRDRAEAFF. The CDR3 nucleotides are TGTGCCAGCAGTCCCCGGGACAGGGCTGAAGCTTTCTTT.

CDR3: CASSLNGRGGYEQYF. DNA of the CDR3: TGTGCCAGCAGCTTGAATGGCAGGGGTGGGTACGAGCAGTACTTC. The V and J genes are TRBV5-4 and TRBJ2-7, with D possibly being TRBD1 (6 bases). V lost 1 base and J lost 4, with 15 bases in between. The CDR3 loop spans 15 amino acids. The germline gives CDR1 SGHNT, CDR2 YYREEE (reference sequence). The variable domain in full, completed from reference TRBV5-4 and TRBJ2-7, reads ETGVTQSPTHLIKTRGQQVTLRCSSQSGHNTVSWYQQALGQGPQFIFQYYREEENGRGNFPPRFSGLQFPNYSSELNVNALELDDSALYLCASSLNGRGGYEQYFGPGTRLTVT.

This chain links TRBV15 with TRBJ2-3; 13 positions agree with TRBD2. The CDR3 sequence is 16 residues long. J lost 3 bases, V lost 5 bases, and 5 bases had no gene match. Germline V gives CDR1 LNHNV, CDR2 YYDKDF (reference sequence). The CDR3 protein is CATSGTSGRGTDTQYF. Here the CDR3 DNA reads TGTGCCACCAGCGGAACTAGCGGGAGGGGAACAGATACGCAGTATTTT.

DNA of the CDR3: TGTGCCAGCAGCTCTTGGATTGGAGAGACCCAGTACTTC. Translated: CASSSWIGETQYF. The V and J genes are TRBV7-2 and TRBJ2-5, with D hard to call. V lost 4 bases to trimming and J lost 4 bases, with 10 bases between them. This CDR3 contains 13 residues. The germline V gene has CDR1 SGHTA and CDR2 FQGNSA. Full variable domain (missing parts from reference TRBV7-2 and TRBJ2-5): GAGVSQSPSNKVTEKGKDVELRCDPISGHTALYWYRQSLGQGLEFLIYFQGNSAPDKSGLPSDRFSAERTGGSVSTLTIQRTQQEDSAVYLCASSSWIGETQYFGPGTRLLVL.

The V gene is TRBV5-4, the J gene TRBJ1-1; 10 bases are a match to TRBD1. The CDR3 is 14 residues long. Trimming at V came to 6 bases and at J to 1 base, leaving 3 bases not matched to a gene. Germline V CDR1 and CDR2: SGHNT, YYREEE (reference sequence). This CDR3 is CASTRTGGNTEAFF. In nucleotides, the CDR3 is TGTGCCAGCACCCGGACAGGGGGGAACACTGAAGCTTTCTTT.

V gene TRBV24-1 combines with J gene TRBJ1-3, with a tentative D call TRBD1 (5 bases). V shed 5 bases and J shed 0 bases, with 19 bases lying between them. Germline V CDR1 and CDR2: KGHDR, SFDVKD. This CDR3 region has 18 residues. CDR3 coding DNA: TGTGCCACCAGTGCGTTGGGGCAGCACCTAGTCTCTGGAAACACCATATATTTT. This codes for CATSALGQHLVSGNTIYF.

This chain links TRBV3-1 (or the pseudogene TRBV3-2) with TRBJ1-4; 10 bases are a match to TRBD1. The germline V gene encodes CDR1 LGHDT and CDR2 YNNKEL (reference sequence). The CDR3 extends over 15 amino acids. V lost 6 bases and J lost 5; bases outside the gene matches: 6. The CDR3 loop reads CASRHGTGENEKLFF. The CDR3 nucleotides read TGTGCCAGCAGACACGGGACAGGGGAAAATGAAAAACTGTTTTTT.

The chain carries TRBV7-2 and TRBJ2-7; D not resolved. Trimming cost V 0 bases and J 7 bases, with 10 bases left between them. The CDR3 length is 13 residues. Germline lookup yields CDR1 SGHTA and CDR2 FQGNSA. CDR3 sequence (DNA): TGTGCCAGCAGCTTAGCCCCCGTAGGTGAGCAGTACTTC. This gives the protein CASSLAPVGEQYF.

The gene calls are TRBV11-2 and TRBJ2-1; D may be TRBD1 (6 bases). V was shortened by 0 bases and J by 7 bases, with 7 bases between the two germline ends. The germline gives CDR1 SGHAT, CDR2 FQNNGV. This CDR3 has 13 residues. CDR3 bases: TGTGCCAGCAGCTTAGATAGGGGGAATGAGCAGTTCTTC. Protein sequence: CASSLDRGNEQFF.

The rearrangement joins TRBV3-1 (or the pseudogene TRBV3-2) to TRBJ2-7; 10 nucleotides align to TRBD1. The germline V gene encodes CDR1 LGHDT and CDR2 YNNKEL (reference sequence). The CDR3 loop spans 16 amino acids. V lost 1 base and J lost 6; bases outside the gene matches: 9. CDR3: CASSQVLGQGTSEQYF. The CDR3 bases are TGTGCCAGCAGCCAAGTATTGGGACAGGGGACTAGCGAGCAGTACTTC.